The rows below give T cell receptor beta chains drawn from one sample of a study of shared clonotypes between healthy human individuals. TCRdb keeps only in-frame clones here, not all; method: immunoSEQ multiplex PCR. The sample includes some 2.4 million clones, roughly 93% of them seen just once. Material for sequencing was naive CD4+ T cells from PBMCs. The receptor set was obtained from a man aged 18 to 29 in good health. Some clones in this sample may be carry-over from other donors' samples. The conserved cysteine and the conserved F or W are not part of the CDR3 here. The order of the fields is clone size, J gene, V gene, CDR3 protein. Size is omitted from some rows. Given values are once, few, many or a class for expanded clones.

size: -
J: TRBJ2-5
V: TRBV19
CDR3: ASSYRNQETQY

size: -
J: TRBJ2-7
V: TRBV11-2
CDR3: ASSFDRGLDEQY

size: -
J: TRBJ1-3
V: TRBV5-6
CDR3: ASRLGQHSGNTIY

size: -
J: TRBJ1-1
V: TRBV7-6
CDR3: ASSLRQGGTEAF

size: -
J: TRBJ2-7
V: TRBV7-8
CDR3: ASSLSAAASGSSFEQY

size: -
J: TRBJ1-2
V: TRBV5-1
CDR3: ASSAGVGGRNGYT

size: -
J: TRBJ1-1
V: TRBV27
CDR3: ASSALTGRGNTEAF

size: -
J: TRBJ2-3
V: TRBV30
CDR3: AWSVLVETDTQY

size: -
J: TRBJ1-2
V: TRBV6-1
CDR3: ASSEAGLFGYT

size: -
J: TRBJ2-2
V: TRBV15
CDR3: ATSRVRTRERGGELF

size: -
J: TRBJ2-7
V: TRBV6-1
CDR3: ASNRITQGSYEQY

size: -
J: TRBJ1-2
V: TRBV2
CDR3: AKEAPGNGYT

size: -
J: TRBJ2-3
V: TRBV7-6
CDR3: ASSEAGVTDTQY

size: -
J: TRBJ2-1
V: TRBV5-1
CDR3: ASSLAGSYGEQF

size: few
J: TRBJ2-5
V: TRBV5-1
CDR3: ASSLGVQETQY